This entry lists 22 T cell receptor beta chains sequenced from one sample in a study of T cells in Graves' hyperthyroidism and ophthalmopathy. TCR beta CDR3 sequences were amplified from RNA transcripts. The TCR CDR3 was amplified in a first-round RT-PCR using the HTBI primer set. Each CDR3 protein is one row after TCRdb ran MiXCR on the multiplex PCR reads. The table shows over 700,000 distinct CDR3 sequences, with about 38% occurring only once. The specimen sequenced was blood. These receptors were obtained from a man in his late teens or twenties with Graves' hyperthyroidism.

This clonotype has more than one count but fewer than ten. The chain carries TRBV5-5 and TRBJ1-2; the D is unclear. CDR3 length: 13 amino acids. The V end lost 0 bases, the J end lost 8 bases, and 11 bases lay between the germline ends. CDR1 and CDR2 (germline): SGHKS, YYEKEE (reference sequence). The CDR3 bases are TGTGCCAGCAGCTTGGCAGCGACGCCGGGCTACACCTTC. This sequence encodes CASSLAATPGYTF.

About this clonotype: A read error may be the cause here, since a much bigger clone is one base away. The conserved phenylalanine or tryptophan is not found at the CDR3 terminus, so this likely reflects a read error. In DNA, the CDR3 is TGTGCCATCAGTGAGTCGGTTAAGGGCACTGAAGCTTTCCTT. Translating it yields CAISESVKGTEAFL. The chain employs TRBV10-3 and TRBJ1-1, with unresolved D. From germline, CDR1 is ENHRY and CDR2 SYGVKD. V lost 0 bases to trimming and J lost 4 bases, with 9 bases between them. The CDR3 length is 14 residues.

Concerning this clonotype: The conserved phenylalanine or tryptophan normally closing the CDR3 is absent here, so this likely arose from a read error. It is unclear where the CDR3 begins or ends on the DNA, so no DNA is shown, and the CDR3 is as TCRdb lists it. This chain connects TRBV7-3 to TRBJ2-7; TRBD1, the D gene given by the table, was not confirmed from the DNA. Counting both end residues, the CDR3 totals 11 amino acids. From germline, CDR1 is SGHTA and CDR2 FQGTGA. CDR3 sequence: CASSLTGQVDT.

A remark on this clonotype: A junction boundary mismatches the germline segment, possibly from a read error. This sequence joins TRBV6-5 and TRBJ2-7; a possible D gene is TRBD1 (6 bases). CDR1 is MNHEY, CDR2 SVGAGI, per germline. The CDR3 spans 13 residues. CDR3 region: CAGRGSSSYEQYF. Written as DNA, the CDR3 is TGTGCCGGCAGGGGCAGTTCCTCCTACGAGCAGTACTTC.

This clonotype has more than one count but fewer than ten. The V and J genes are TRBV9 and TRBJ1-4; no clear D gene. V lost 5 bases, J lost 0 bases, and 14 bases lay in between. Per germline, CDR1 SGDLS and CDR2 YYNGEE. The CDR3 runs 16 residues. The CDR3 sequence: CASRTSARTTNEKLFF. The CDR3 bases are TGTGCCAGCAGGACTTCGGCACGGACAACTAATGAAAAACTGTTTTTT.

This clonotype was detected ten times or more. The V gene is TRBV7-3, the J gene TRBJ2-7, with 7 bases fitting TRBD2. V was pared by 4 bases and J by 6 bases, with 6 bases of the junction left unmatched. The germline gives CDR1 SGHTA, CDR2 FQGTGA. CDR3 length: 13 residues. CDR3 sequence: CASSSGGASEQYF. In DNA form, the CDR3 reads TGTGCCAGCAGCTCGGGGGGAGCCAGCGAGCAGTACTTC.

The chain links TRBV5-1 to TRBJ1-4; a possible D gene is TRBD1 (5 bases). Germline CDR1 is SGHRS and CDR2 is YFSETQ. The CDR3 spans 17 residues. V lost 4 bases and J lost 10, with 26 bases in between. The CDR3 region is CASSQDAGLGLRGKLFF. The CDR3 DNA follows: TGCGCCAGCAGCCAAGATGCAGGGTTGGGACTCCGCGGAAAACTGTTTTTT.

The gene calls are TRBV7-9 and TRBJ2-5; TRBD2 matches 11 bases. Germline lookup yields CDR1 SEHNR and CDR2 FQNEAQ (reference sequence). J lost 3 bases, V lost 3 bases, and 6 bases had no gene match. The CDR3 is 16 residues long. The CDR3 reads CASSFPGTSGKETQYF. CDR3 nucleotide sequence: TGTGCCAGCAGCTTTCCCGGGACTAGCGGCAAAGAGACCCAGTACTTC.

This chain uses TRBV6-5 with TRBJ2-7; D unresolved. V lost 7 bases, J lost 2 bases, and 12 bases lay in between. CDR1 MNHEY and CDR2 SVGAGI come from the germline V gene. This CDR3 contains 13 residues. This CDR3 is CASTPDATYEQYF. The CDR3 DNA reads as TGTGCCAGCACTCCGGATGCGACCTACGAGCAGTACTTC.

The CDR3 nucleotides read TGTGCCAGCAGCTTAGCAGGCGGGAATAAAAAACTGTTTTTT. Translation: CASSLAGGNKKLFF. V is TRBV7-6 and J is TRBJ1-4; D remains unclear. The CDR3 is 14 amino acids. From germline, CDR1 is SGHVS and CDR2 FNYEAQ. V was cut by 0 bases and J by 9 bases, with 11 bases left in between.

The genes are TRBV11-1 and TRBJ2-5; the match to TRBD1 covers 7 bases. CDR3 length: 12 residues. Looked up from germline, CDR1 is SGHAT and CDR2 is FQDESV (reference sequence). With V trimmed by 5 bases and J by 6 bases, 3 bases remained unmatched. CDR3 protein: CASSERGQTQYF. In DNA, the CDR3 is TGTGCCAGCAGCGAAAGGGGGCAGACCCAGTACTTC.

The V gene is TRBV7-9, the J gene TRBJ2-2; no definite D call. With 7 bases removed from V and 0 bases from J, the gap between germline ends came to 15 bases. This CDR3 region has 16 residues. The germline gives CDR1 SEHNR, CDR2 FQNEAQ (reference sequence). CDR3 sequence: CASTRYPTTNTGELFF. The CDR3 bases are TGTGCCAGCACCAGATACCCGACAACGAACACCGGGGAGCTGTTTTTT.

To note about this clonotype: The junction departs from germline at one end; a sequencing error may be responsible. V is TRBV10-3 and J is TRBJ2-7; 8 bases are shared with TRBD1. Germline-derived CDR1 and CDR2 are ENHRY and SYGVKD. This CDR3 region has 16 residues. CDR3 in DNA: TGTGCCAGCAGTGAAGCGCTAGGACAGGGATTGTACGAGCAGTACTTC. This sequence encodes CASSEALGQGLYEQYF.

The sample holds a few counts of this clonotype. The gene calls are TRBV20-1 and TRBJ1-1, with a tentative D call TRBD1 (6 bases). The germline V gene encodes CDR1 DFQATT and CDR2 SNEGSKA (reference sequence). This CDR3 is 12 amino acids long. V lost 6 bases and J lost 3, with 11 bases in between. For the CDR3, the DNA is TGCAGTGCAAGGGGGGAGGACACTGAAGCTTTCTTT. Translated, it gives CSARGEDTEAFF.

The count of this clonotype is one. One end of the junction does not line up with germline, which may come from a read error. The chain recombines TRBV9 with TRBJ1-5, with no clear D. This CDR3 region has 15 residues. Germline CDR1 SGDLS, CDR2 YYNGEE. CDR3 nucleotides: TGTGCCAGCAGCGTAGATTCAGATAGCAGTCAGCCCCAGCATTTT. Translating gives CASSVDSDSSQPQHF.

The gene calls are TRBV5-1 and TRBJ2-7; the match to TRBD2 covers 7 bases. Looked up from germline, CDR1 is SGHRS and CDR2 is YFSETQ. The CDR3 runs 17 residues. V dropped 5 bases and J dropped 7; count of bases not matched to a gene: 21. This CDR3 is CASRDPRADTGEGEQYF. The CDR3 nucleotides read TGCGCCAGCAGGGACCCGAGAGCGGACACCGGGGAGGGAGAGCAGTACTTC.

The chain joins TRBV29-1 to TRBJ2-5; D may be TRBD1 (6 bases). The CDR3 sequence is 11 residues long. Trimming shortened V by 6 bases and J by 5 bases, and 10 bases separated the two germline ends. The germline CDR1 and CDR2 sequences are SQVTM and ANQGSEA. This CDR3 is CSVSQGETQYF. As DNA, the CDR3 is TGCAGCGTGAGCCAGGGGGAGACCCAGTACTTC.

This clonotype was detected a few times. The chain joins TRBV5-4 to TRBJ2-7; D is undetermined. CDR3 length: 14 amino acids. Germline V gene sequence: CDR1 SGHNT, CDR2 YYREEE (reference sequence). V lost 3 bases and J 2 bases, leaving 12 bases between the germline ends. The CDR3 region has the DNA TGTGCCAGCAGCTCCCATCCACCCGCCTACGAGCAGTACTTC. Its protein is CASSSHPPAYEQYF.

This clonotype occurred a few times. V and J are TRBV20-1 and TRBJ2-7; 8 nucleotides align to TRBD2. The CDR3 extends over 14 amino acids. With 3 bases clipped from V and 4 bases from J, the junction kept 8 bases outside the gene matches. Germline V gene data show CDR1 as DFQATT and CDR2 as SNEGSKA (reference sequence). Here the CDR3 reads CSASGRGDIYEQYF. CDR3 nucleotide sequence: TGCAGTGCTAGTGGGCGGGGGGACATATACGAGCAGTACTTC.

V is TRBV20-1 and J is TRBJ1-1; D might be TRBD1 (6 bases). Germline V gives CDR1 DFQATT, CDR2 SNEGSKA (reference sequence). V dropped 3 bases and J dropped 3 bases, with 14 bases sitting between them. The CDR3 consists of 14 residues. This CDR3 reads CSASLEGVDTEAFF. In DNA, the CDR3 is TGCAGTGCTAGTTTGGAGGGGGTAGACACTGAAGCTTTCTTT.

The chain is built from TRBV12-3 or TRBV12-4 and TRBJ2-2, with 9 bases aligning to TRBD2. The CDR3 runs to 16 residues. V was pared by 5 bases and J by 4 bases, with 8 bases of the junction left unmatched. CDR3 sequence (DNA): TGTGCCAGCAGTGACCCTAGCGGGAAAGGCACCGGGGAGCTGTTTTTT. Residues: CASSDPSGKGTGELFF.

In regard to this clonotype: The CDR3 does not end in the conserved phenylalanine or tryptophan, so this is likely a read error. The chain uses TRBV10-3 and TRBJ1-5; 9 bases map to TRBD1. V trimming: 6 bases; J trimming: 0 bases; junction bases outside the gene matches: 6. CDR3 length: 16 amino acids. Germline CDR1 reads ENHRY; CDR2 reads SYGVKD. CDR3 sequence reads: CAISSPGQGSNQPQHL. CDR3 in DNA: TGTGCCATCAGCAGCCCGGGACAGGGTAGCAATCAGCCCCAGCATCTT.